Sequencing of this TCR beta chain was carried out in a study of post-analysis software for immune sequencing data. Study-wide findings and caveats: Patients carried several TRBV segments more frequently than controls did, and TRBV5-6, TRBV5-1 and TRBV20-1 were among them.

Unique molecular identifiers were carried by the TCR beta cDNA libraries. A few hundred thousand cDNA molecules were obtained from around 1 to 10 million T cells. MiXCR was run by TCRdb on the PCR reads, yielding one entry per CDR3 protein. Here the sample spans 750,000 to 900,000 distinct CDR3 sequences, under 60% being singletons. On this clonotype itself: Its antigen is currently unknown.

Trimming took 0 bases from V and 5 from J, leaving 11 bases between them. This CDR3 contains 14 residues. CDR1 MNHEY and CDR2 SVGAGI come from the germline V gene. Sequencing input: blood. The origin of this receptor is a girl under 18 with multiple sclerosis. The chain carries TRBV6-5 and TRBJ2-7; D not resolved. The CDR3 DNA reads TGTGCCAGCAGTTACTCGGGCGGCCCTCACGAGCAGTACTTC. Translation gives CASSYSGGPHEQYF.